Listed here are 27 T cell receptor beta chains from one sample, sequenced in a study of T cell clonality in common variable immunodeficiency (dated by TCRdb to about 2015). Libraries were made using the immunoSEQ multiplex PCR assay. The immuneACCESS repertoire file appears here via TCRdb, limited to in-frame rearrangements. These files lack a portion of the clones; in checked studies, under half of the deficit traces to unresolved V genes, and the cause of the others is not known. Listed for this sample are more than 30,000 clones, none observed only a single time. 6.5% to 8% of the sample comes from the top ten. No antigens are known for them. Points the paper makes about the study in general: Fewer deletions and N-nucleotide insertions were reportedly observed in CVID TCRbeta sequences, and highly modified clones with 13 or more V deletions were reportedly absent from CVID TCRbeta sequences.

Sequencing input: peripheral blood mononuclear cells. The receptor set was obtained from a human donor with common variable immunodeficiency.

This clone turned up a few times. The observed sequence ends 3 residues before the CDR3 terminus, with the missing tail filled in from the germline J gene. The J gene is TRBJ1-4, the V gene TRBV7-9; tentative D call: TRBD1 (5 bases). Germline V gives CDR1 SEHNR, CDR2 FQNEAQ (reference sequence). V shed 6 bases and J shed 4 bases, with 15 bases lying between them. The CDR3 contains 15 residues. The CDR3 DNA, read in part, is TGTGCCAGCAGAGGGGCCGACGGTCATAATGAAAAA. It encodes CASRGADGHNEK. The full-length CDR3 reads as CASRGADGHNEKLFF. The full variable domain, completed using reference TRBV7-9 and TRBJ1-4, is DTGVSQNPRHKITKRGQNVTFRCDPISEHNRLYWYRQTLGQGPEFLTYFQNEAQLEKSRLLSDRFSAERPKGSFSTLEIQRTEQGDSAMYLCASRGADGHNEKLFFGSGTQLSVL.

A few counts support this clone. The CDR3 goes on 3 residues after the read ends, and that part is filled in from the germline J gene. The chain joins TRBV29-1 to TRBJ1-5; D might be TRBD1 (5 bases). This CDR3 spans 13 amino acids. CDR1 SQVTM and CDR2 ANQGSEA come from the germline V gene. V lost 3 bases and J lost 2, with 8 bases in between. The chain's CDR3 is CSVEVGRNQPQHF. The CDR3 DNA, read in part, is TGCAGCGTTGAGGTGGGGCGCAATCAGCCC.

A word on this clone: From the germline J gene comes the end of the CDR3, since the read stops 3 residues before it. This sequence joins TRBV30 and TRBJ2-7; 12 positions agree with TRBD2. Germline V gene lookup returns CDR1 GTSNPN and CDR2 SVGIG (reference sequence). The CDR3 is 15 amino acids. Trimming at V came to 3 bases and at J to 5 bases, leaving 8 bases not matched to a gene. CDR3 DNA (partial): TGTGCCTGGAGGGAACGGACTAGCGGGAATCACGAG. Translating gives CAWRERTSGNHE. The complete CDR3 sequence is CAWRERTSGNHEQYF.

In its sample, this clone was seen a few times. The read falls 3 residues short of the CDR3 end, and the missing part is taken from the germline J gene. V is TRBV7-2 and J is TRBJ2-7; D is uncertain. The V and J ends lost 5 bases and 0 bases respectively, with 14 bases between them. This CDR3 region has 15 residues. CDR1 SGHTA and CDR2 FQGNSA come from the germline V gene. CDR3 residues: CASSPRLISSYEQYF. CDR3 bases read: TGTGCCAGCAGCCCGCGACTGATAAGCTCCTACGAG.

In its sample, this clone was seen many times. The read finishes 3 residues shy of the CDR3 end, and the germline J gene is used to complete it. The chain couples TRBV30 to TRBJ2-3, with D possibly matching TRBD1 (5 bases). Germline loops: CDR1 GTSNPN, CDR2 SVGIG (reference sequence). This CDR3 comprises 12 residues. V lost 2 bases, J lost 5 bases, and 8 bases lay in between. The CDR3 is CAWSPGIDTQYF. The part of the CDR3 DNA that was read is TGTGCCTGGAGTCCAGGGATAGATACG. Complete variable domain (other parts from reference TRBV30 and TRBJ2-3): SQTIHQWPATLVQPVGSPLSLECTVEGTSNPNLYWYRQAAGRGLQLLFYSVGIGQISSEVPQNLSASRPQDRQFILSSKKLLLSDSGFYLCAWSPGIDTQYFGPGTRLTVL.

This clone has ten or more counts. The CDR3 end falls 3 residues outside the read, so it is completed with the germline J gene. The genes are TRBV7-9 and TRBJ1-1, with D perhaps matching TRBD1 (5 bases). The CDR3 has 15 residues. Germline CDR1 and CDR2: SEHNR and FQNEAQ (reference sequence). With 5 bases removed from V and 4 bases from J, the gap between germline ends came to 17 bases. CDR3 bases read: TGTGCCAGCAGCCGGACGCCAGGGAAGGGCACTGAA. This encodes CASSRTPGKGTE. The complete CDR3 protein is CASSRTPGKGTEAFF.

In regard to this clone: The read comes to an end 3 residues before the CDR3 does, leaving the germline J gene to fill in the end. V is TRBV25-1 and J is TRBJ1-5, with no clear D. V was trimmed by 6 bases and J by 5 bases, leaving 8 bases between them. CDR1 and CDR2 from the germline V gene are MGHDK and SYGVNS. The CDR3 loop spans 12 amino acids. The CDR3 here is CASSDTDQPQHF. The covered CDR3 bases are TGTGCCAGCAGCGATACAGATCAGCCC. Based on the CDR3 plus reference TRBV25-1 and TRBJ1-5, the full variable domain is EADIYQTPRYLVIGTGKKITLECSQTMGHDKMYWYQQDPGMELHLIHYSYGVNSTEKGDLSSESTVSRIRTEHFPLTLESARPSHTSQYLCASSDTDQPQHFGDGTRLSIL.

With regard to this clone: Read coverage stops 3 residues before the CDR3 terminus; the germline J gene supplies the remainder. V and J are TRBV7-2 and TRBJ2-2; D not resolved. Trimming cost V 4 bases and J 5 bases, with 8 bases left between them. Germline CDR1 reads SGHTA; CDR2 reads FQGNSA. The CDR3 has 13 amino acids. The DNA read from the CDR3 is TGTGCCAGCAGCTCCTACTTGACCGGGGAG. Translating it yields CASSSYLTGE. The whole CDR3 sequence reads CASSSYLTGELFF.

Remarks on this clone: The CDR3 end falls 3 residues outside the read, so it is completed with the germline J gene. The V call is TRBV19, the J call TRBJ1-2; D is unclear. Germline CDR1 reads LNHDA; CDR2 reads SQIVND (reference sequence). CDR3 length: 12 residues. The covered CDR3 bases are TGTGCCAGTAGTGGGCGGGCGAGAGGC. As protein: CASSGRARG. The complete CDR3 protein is CASSGRARGYTF.

There are many counts of this clone. The CDR3 is cut off 3 residues early in the read; its end comes from the germline J gene. J is TRBJ2-1 and V is TRBV20-1; 10 bases agree with TRBD1. After removal of 4 bases from V and 4 bases from J, the junction contained 7 bases not matched to a gene. From germline, CDR1 is DFQATT and CDR2 SNEGSKA (reference sequence). CDR3 length equals 15 residues. This CDR3 reads CSAKGPGQGYNEQFF. The covered CDR3 bases are TGCAGTGCTAAGGGACCGGGACAGGGGTACAATGAG.

In its sample, this clone was seen many times. The read stops 3 residues short of the end of the CDR3; the missing end is completed from the germline J gene. The chain combines TRBV7-3 with TRBJ1-1; D is unresolved. Germline values: CDR1 SGHTA, CDR2 FQGTGA. V lost 5 bases, J lost 0 bases, and 19 bases lay in between. The CDR3 is 17 residues long. CDR3 protein: CASSPSLGHAVNTEAFF. Incomplete CDR3 DNA: TGTGCCAGCAGCCCGTCTTTGGGCCATGCCGTGAACACTGAA. Looking up the rest from reference TRBV7-3 and TRBJ1-1 gives the full variable domain: GAGVSQTPSNKVTEKGKYVELRCDPISGHTALYWYRQSLGQGPEFLIYFQGTGAADDSGLPNDRFFAVRPEGSVSTLKIQRTERGDSAVYLCASSPSLGHAVNTEAFFGQGTRLTVV.

This clone is medium-sized in the sample. From the germline J gene comes the end of the CDR3, since the read stops 3 residues before it. This sequence joins TRBV30 and TRBJ1-6; 7 bases are shared with TRBD1. Germline V lookup: CDR1 GTSNPN, CDR2 SVGIG (reference sequence). J lost 9 bases, V lost 0 bases, and 5 bases had no gene match. The CDR3 consists of 14 residues. The CDR3 bases that were read are TGTGCCTGGAGTGTTGGAGGGGGCGTTTCACCC. Protein product: CAWSVGGGVSP. In full, the CDR3 is CAWSVGGGVSPLHF.

This clone has at least ten counts. Read sequence stops 3 residues before the CDR3 end, and the germline J gene provides the missing end. This rearrangement joins TRBV5-1 to TRBJ2-1; 9 nucleotides agree with TRBD2. Looked up from germline, CDR1 is SGHRS and CDR2 is YFSETQ. The CDR3 is 16 amino acids. V shed 0 bases, J shed 8 bases, and the junction held 9 bases outside the gene matches. The CDR3 DNA, read in part, is TGCGCCAGCAGCTTGGTCCCCGCGGGAGGGCCCTATGAG. Encoded protein: CASSLVPAGGPYE. The entire CDR3 is CASSLVPAGGPYEQFF.

This clone is medium-sized (0.01 to 0.1%). The CDR3 goes on 3 residues after the read ends, and that part is filled in from the germline J gene. V usage is TRBV20-1 and J usage is TRBJ1-1; 7 nucleotides match TRBD1. The germline gives CDR1 DFQATT, CDR2 SNEGSKA (reference sequence). The CDR3 loop spans 13 amino acids. Trimming took 6 bases from V and 5 from J; bases not matched to a gene: 9. Incomplete CDR3 DNA: TGCAGTGCAAAGACAGGGAGTTATACTGAA. This gives the protein CSAKTGSYTE. The complete CDR3 protein is CSAKTGSYTEAFF.

This clone was counted ten times or more. The sequence runs out 3 residues before the end of the CDR3; the remainder is reconstructed from the germline J gene. This rearrangement joins TRBV7-2 to TRBJ2-7; 12 bases map to TRBD2. CDR3 length: 14 residues. J lost 6 bases, V lost 8 bases, and 8 bases had no gene match. Germline loops: CDR1 SGHTA, CDR2 FQGNSA. This chain's CDR3 is CASQTSGSVAEQYF. CDR3 DNA, as far as it was read: TGTGCCAGCCAGACTAGCGGGAGTGTAGCCGAG.

This clone was detected a few times. The CDR3 end is not reached by the read, which stops 3 residues before it; the germline J gene fills it in. V gene TRBV11-2 combines with J gene TRBJ2-5, with 8 bases fitting TRBD2. With 1 base clipped from V and 4 bases from J, the junction kept 2 bases outside the gene matches. The CDR3 spans 14 residues. In germline, CDR1 is SGHAT, CDR2 FQNNGV. Incomplete CDR3 DNA: TGTGCCAGCAGCTTAGGCGGGAGGACAGAGACC. Amino acid sequence: CASSLGGRTET. In full, the CDR3 reads CASSLGGRTETQYF.

This clone was found many times. The CDR3 is cut off 3 residues early in the read; its end comes from the germline J gene. The V gene is TRBV2, the J gene TRBJ2-5; TRBD2 matches at 9 bases. Germline V gene sequence: CDR1 SNHLY, CDR2 FYNNEI. V gave up 4 bases and J gave up 3 bases; unmatched junction bases: 3. This CDR3 comprises 14 residues. The CDR3 DNA, read in part, is TGTGCCAGCAGTGCGTTAGCGGGAGAAGAGACC. Amino acids: CASSALAGEET. The full CDR3 protein is CASSALAGEETQYF.

CDR3 bases read: TGTGCCAGCAGCTTAGAGGGCGGGAGCGCAGATACG. Translated, it gives CASSLEGGSADT. The full CDR3 sequence reads CASSLEGGSADTQYF. V and J are TRBV11-3 and TRBJ2-3, with 7 nucleotides matching TRBD2. The CDR3 goes on 3 residues after the read ends, and that part is filled in from the germline J gene. CDR1 is SGHNT and CDR2 is YENEEA in the germline V gene. The V and J ends lost 0 bases and 4 bases, in that order; junction bases with no gene match: 4. The CDR3 has 15 residues.

This clone was picked up a small number of times. A far bigger clonotype differs at one base, so this is likely a read error. The CDR3 here is CASTRTGGVEQPQHF. CDR3 bases read: TGTGCCAGCACCAGGACAGGGGGGGTCGAACAGCCC. The V call is TRBV11-3, the J call TRBJ1-5, with TRBD1 identical over 10 bases. The CDR3 extends 3 residues past the end of the read, so its final part is completed from the germline J gene. The CDR3 is 15 residues long. Trimming cost V 7 bases and J 7 bases; bases outside gene matches: 10. The germline V gene encodes CDR1 SGHNT and CDR2 YENEEA. Based on the CDR3 plus reference TRBV11-3 and TRBJ1-5, the full variable domain is EAGVVQSPRYKIIEKKQPVAFWCNPISGHNTLYWYLQNLGQGPELLIRYENEEAVDDSQLPKDRFSAERLKGVDSTLKIQPAELGDSAVYLCASTRTGGVEQPQHFGDGTRLSIL.

This clone is medium-sized. The read comes to an end 3 residues before the CDR3 does, leaving the germline J gene to fill in the end. The chain has TRBV28 and TRBJ1-6; 9 bases are a match to TRBD1. Trimming took 4 bases from V and 7 from J; bases not matched to a gene: 8. CDR3 length: 16 amino acids. Germline CDR1 reads MDHEN; CDR2 reads SYDVKM. CDR3 DNA, as far as it was read: TGTGCCAGCAGTTCCCCGGGACAGGGTAAAAATTCACCC. It specifies CASSSPGQGKNSP. The whole CDR3 sequence reads CASSSPGQGKNSPLHF.

Many counts were recorded for this clone. Incomplete CDR3 DNA: TGTGCCTGGGTCCGGGACAGTACTAACTATGGC. It encodes CAWVRDSTNYG. The full CDR3 is CAWVRDSTNYGYTF. The rearrangement links TRBV30 to TRBJ1-2, with 7 bases fitting TRBD1. The read gets to within 3 residues of the CDR3 end, and the germline J gene fills in the rest. V was clipped by 5 bases and J by 0 bases; unmatched bases: 6. The CDR3 length is 14 residues. Germline CDR1 is GTSNPN and CDR2 is SVGIG (reference sequence).

This clone was seen many times. The DNA ends 3 residues before the CDR3 does, and the rest of the CDR3 is filled in from the germline J gene. The V gene is TRBV18, the J gene TRBJ2-1; D is undetermined. The CDR3 is 16 residues long. Germline V lookup: CDR1 KGHSH, CDR2 LQKENI. Trimming shortened V by 4 bases and J by 4 bases, and 17 bases separated the two germline ends. The CDR3 DNA, read in part, is TGTGCCAGCTCACTAACCGGGTCCTATGGATACAATGAG. Its translation is CASSLTGSYGYNE. The full-length CDR3 reads as CASSLTGSYGYNEQFF.

This clone was picked up a small number of times. The sequenced fragment ends 3 residues before the CDR3 boundary, so the rest is inferred from the germline J gene. The rearrangement joins TRBV20-1 to TRBJ1-2; D remains ambiguous. The CDR3 is made up of 13 amino acids. V dropped 6 bases and J dropped 2 bases, with 13 bases sitting between them. Germline CDR1 reads DFQATT; CDR2 reads SNEGSKA (reference sequence). CDR3 bases read: TGCAGTGCGTATAGGACTTCAAACTATGGC. It specifies CSAYRTSNYG. The CDR3 as a whole reads CSAYRTSNYGYTF.

This clone was seen repeatedly, ten times or more. The sequence runs out 3 residues before the end of the CDR3; the remainder is reconstructed from the germline J gene. This rearrangement joins TRBV11-2 to TRBJ2-3, with D uncertain. The CDR3 sequence is 13 residues long. CDR1 is SGHAT and CDR2 is FQNNGV in the germline V gene. The V end was cut by 7 bases, the J end by 1 base, with 9 bases between. CDR3 loop: CASTPERTDTQYF. The sequenced CDR3 bases are TGTGCCAGCACCCCTGAGCGCACAGATACG.

By share, this clone counts as medium-sized. Sequencing ends 3 residues short of the CDR3 end; the germline J gene provides the rest. The chain links TRBV2 to TRBJ1-2; 10 bases line up with TRBD1. V gave up 4 bases and J gave up 7 bases; unmatched junction bases: 9. This CDR3 has 15 residues. Per the germline V gene, CDR1 is SNHLY and CDR2 is FYNNEI. CDR3 loop: CASSATGGAGFGYTF. CDR3 DNA (partial): TGTGCCAGCAGTGCGACAGGGGGCGCGGGTTTTGGC. Combining the CDR3 with reference TRBV2 and TRBJ1-2 gives the whole variable domain EPEVTQTPSHQVTQMGQEVILRCVPISNHLYFYWYRQILGQKVEFLVSFYNNEISEKSEIFDDQFSVERPDGSNFTLKIRSTKLEDSAMYFCASSATGGAGFGYTFGSGTRLTVV.

About this clone: The CDR3 end lies 3 residues beyond the end of the read and is filled in from the germline J gene. This sequence joins TRBV7-2 and TRBJ1-1, with 10 bases aligning to TRBD1. CDR3 length equals 15 residues. CDR1 and CDR2 from the germline V gene are SGHTA and FQGNSA. CDR3 amino acids: CASSFRGQGSPEAFF. Partial CDR3 DNA: TGTGCCAGCAGCTTCCGGGGACAGGGGTCGCCAGAA.

This clone was seen ten or more times. The missing CDR3 end, 3 residues past where the read stops, is filled in from the germline J gene. The chain links TRBV4-1 to TRBJ1-5; no clear D. This CDR3 has 17 residues. Trimming removed 1 base at V and 0 bases at J, with 13 bases between. Germline lookup yields CDR1 MGHRA and CDR2 YSYEKL. Partial CDR3 DNA: TGCGCCAGCAGCCAAGGGGCCCTGACGGATAGCAATCAGCCC. Its translation: CASSQGALTDSNQP. The whole CDR3 protein is CASSQGALTDSNQPQHF.